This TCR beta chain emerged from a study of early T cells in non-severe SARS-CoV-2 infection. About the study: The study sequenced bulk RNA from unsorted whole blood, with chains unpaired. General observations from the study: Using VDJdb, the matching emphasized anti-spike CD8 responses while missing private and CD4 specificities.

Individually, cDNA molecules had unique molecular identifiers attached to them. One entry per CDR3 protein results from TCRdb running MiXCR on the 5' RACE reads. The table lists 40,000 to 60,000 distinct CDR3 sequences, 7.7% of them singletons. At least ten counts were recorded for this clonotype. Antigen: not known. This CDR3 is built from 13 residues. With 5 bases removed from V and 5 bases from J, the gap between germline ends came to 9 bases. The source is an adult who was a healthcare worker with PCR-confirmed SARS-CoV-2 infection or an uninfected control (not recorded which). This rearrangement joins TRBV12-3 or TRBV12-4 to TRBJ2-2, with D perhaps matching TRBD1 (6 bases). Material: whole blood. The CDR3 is CASSHRVTGELFF. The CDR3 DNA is TGTGCCAGCAGTCACAGGGTGACCGGGGAGCTGTTTTTT.